One and the same sample provided the 20 T cell receptor beta chains below, sequenced in a study of blood T cell repertoires in COVID-19. This table comes from immunoSEQ multiplex PCR, and its TCRdb copy is limited to in-frame clones, with some not included. The table shows tens of thousands of clones, with roughly 93% occurring only once. Sample: peripheral blood. All receptors derive from a man between 45 and 60 years old with active COVID-19.

CDR3 in amino acids: CASSQEPTQETQYF. The CDR3, as DNA: TGTGCCAGCAGCCAAGAGCCAACACAAGAGACCCAGTACTTC. This chain connects TRBV3-1 (or the pseudogene TRBV3-2) to TRBJ2-5; no clear D gene. This CDR3 is 14 amino acids long. V lost 0 bases, J lost 2 bases, and 7 bases lay in between. Germline-derived CDR1 and CDR2 are LGHDT and YNNKEL (reference sequence).

Only a few counts were recorded for this clone. The chain is built from TRBV19 and TRBJ2-3; no clear D. V shed 3 bases and J shed 4 bases, with 8 bases lying between them. CDR1 is LNHDA, CDR2 SQIVND, per germline (reference sequence). This CDR3 has 13 amino acids. CDR3 bases: TGTGCCAGTAGTATCCTACTGGCAGATACGCAGTATTTT. This encodes CASSILLADTQYF.

The V call is TRBV11-2, the J call TRBJ1-6; D is possibly TRBD1 (6 bases). Per the germline V gene, CDR1 is SGHAT and CDR2 is FQNNGV. Between the trimmed V and J ends, which lost 4 bases and 9 bases, there was a span of 22 bases. This CDR3 is built from 17 residues. The DNA of the CDR3 is TGTGCCAGCAGCTATCCTCCCGGGGGGCAGGGAAGTTCACCCCTCCACTTT. Translation gives CASSYPPGGQGSSPLHF.

The gene calls are TRBV5-1 and TRBJ1-3, with a weak D call TRBD1 (5 bases). Trimming removed 3 bases at V and 0 bases at J, with 16 bases between. Germline V gene sequence: CDR1 SGHRS, CDR2 YFSETQ. The CDR3 length is 17 residues. CDR3 in amino acids: CASSWSPDRFSGNTIYF. The DNA for the CDR3 is TGCGCCAGCAGCTGGAGCCCCGACAGATTCTCTGGAAACACCATATATTTT.

The gene calls are TRBV30 and TRBJ2-2; 8 bases line up with TRBD2. This CDR3 has 15 amino acids. V gave up 0 bases and J gave up 5 bases; unmatched junction bases: 5. Germline loops: CDR1 GTSNPN, CDR2 SVGIG (reference sequence). The CDR3 nucleotides are TGTGCCTGGAGTGTGGTCGGGAGGGGTACCGGGGAGCTGTTTTTT. Its translation: CAWSVVGRGTGELFF.

The V and J genes are TRBV20-1 and TRBJ2-1; D gene ambiguous. V was clipped by 3 bases and J by 8 bases, with 5 bases between them. This CDR3 contains 10 residues. CDR1 is DFQATT, CDR2 SNEGSKA, per germline (reference sequence). The CDR3 coding sequence is TGCAGTGCTAGCAGCGATGAGCAGTTCTTC. Its protein product is CSASSDEQFF.

The rearrangement links TRBV7-9 to TRBJ2-7; 14 bases are shared with TRBD2. Germline CDR1 and CDR2: SEHNR and FQNEAQ (reference sequence). Trimming removed 7 bases from V and 6 bases from J; junction bases left unmatched: 8. CDR3 length: 15 residues. CDR3: CASTRLAGGVGEQYF. CDR3 DNA sequence: TGTGCCAGCACCAGACTAGCGGGAGGGGTGGGCGAGCAGTACTTC.

V is TRBV9 and J is TRBJ2-2; D might be TRBD1 (6 bases). Trimming stripped 4 bases from V and 4 bases from J, with 20 bases between. The CDR3 runs to 17 residues. From germline, CDR1 is SGDLS and CDR2 YYNGEE. The CDR3: CASSLYGQKESTGELFF. Here the CDR3 DNA reads TGTGCCAGCAGCCTTTACGGACAGAAAGAGTCCACCGGGGAGCTGTTTTTT.

This clone has a handful of counts. The chain is built from TRBV2 and TRBJ1-5, with 8 positions matching TRBD1. This CDR3 is 15 amino acids long. Germline CDR1 is SNHLY and CDR2 is FYNNEI. The V and J ends lost 4 bases and 7 bases, in that order; junction bases with no gene match: 9. CDR3 sequence reads: CASSAVDRVSQPQHF. The CDR3 nucleotides are TGTGCCAGCAGTGCCGTGGACAGGGTAAGCCAGCCCCAGCATTTT.

The CDR3 bases are TGTGCCAGCCGATCCGCCGGGACTAGCAGCAATGAGCAGTTCTTC. This gives the protein CASRSAGTSSNEQFF. This chain uses TRBV28 with TRBJ2-1; 9 bases match TRBD2. CDR1 is MDHEN and CDR2 is SYDVKM in the germline V gene. The length of the CDR3 is 15 residues. With 8 bases clipped from V and 6 bases from J, the junction kept 11 bases outside the gene matches.

The chain uses TRBV4-1 and TRBJ1-4, with 10 bases fitting TRBD1. CDR3 length: 17 residues. CDR1 is MGHRA, CDR2 YSYEKL, per germline. J was trimmed by 6 bases and V by 1 base; bases with no gene match: 8. The CDR3 sequence: CASSQVQRGTGDEKLFF. In DNA, the CDR3 is TGCGCCAGCAGCCAAGTTCAACGAGGGACAGGGGATGAAAAACTGTTTTTT.

The J gene is TRBJ1-1, the V gene TRBV2; D not resolved. The CDR3 is made up of 14 amino acids. In germline, CDR1 is SNHLY, CDR2 FYNNEI. The V and J ends lost 0 bases and 1 base respectively, with 6 bases between them. DNA of the CDR3: TGTGCCAGCAGTGAAGCAAGAGCGAACACTGAAGCTTTCTTT. Translation: CASSEARANTEAFF.

The genes are TRBV28 and TRBJ2-7; D uncertain. CDR3 size: 14 residues. Trimming left V 5 bases short and J 0 bases short, with 11 bases between. From germline, CDR1 is MDHEN and CDR2 SYDVKM. The CDR3 sequence is CASSQQTNSYEQYF. The DNA of the CDR3 is TGTGCCAGCAGTCAACAGACCAACTCCTACGAGCAGTACTTC.

This clone has just a few counts. The V call is TRBV10-1, the J call TRBJ2-5, with 8 bases identical to TRBD1. J lost 2 bases, V lost 8 bases, and 10 bases had no gene match. CDR1 and CDR2 (germline): WNHNN, SYGVQD (reference sequence). The CDR3 is 15 amino acids. The CDR3 DNA reads as TGCGCCAGCTCGCCACTACGGACAGGGCAAGAGACCCAGTACTTC. This codes for CASSPLRTGQETQYF.

The count of this clone is one. V and J are TRBV10-2 and TRBJ2-7; the D is unclear. CDR3 length: 13 residues. The V gene lost 6 bases and the J gene lost 7 bases, with 16 bases spanning the gap. In germline, CDR1 is WSHSY, CDR2 SAAADI. In DNA form, the CDR3 reads TGCGCCAGCAGGGTAGATCTAGTGAGTGAGCAGTACTTC. Translated, it gives CASRVDLVSEQYF.

The rearrangement joins TRBV29-1 to TRBJ2-5; 11 bases line up with TRBD1. CDR1 and CDR2 from the germline V gene are SQVTM and ANQGSEA. V lost 6 bases to trimming and J lost 1 base; unmatched junction nucleotides: 7. The CDR3 has 15 residues. The DNA of the CDR3 is TGCAGCGTCGGTGGACAGGGGGCCTCCCAAGAGACCCAGTACTTC. Its protein product is CSVGGQGASQETQYF.

The V gene is TRBV19, the J gene TRBJ2-3; 7 bases fit TRBD2. With 7 bases clipped from V and 4 bases from J, the junction kept 11 bases outside the gene matches. CDR1 LNHDA and CDR2 SQIVND come from the germline V gene (reference sequence). The CDR3 length is 15 residues. This chain's CDR3 is CASTHEGGDSDTQYF. The CDR3 DNA reads TGTGCCAGTACACACGAGGGAGGGGATTCAGATACGCAGTATTTT.

The rearrangement uses TRBV28 and TRBJ1-2, with a possible D match to TRBD1 (5 bases). With 3 bases removed from V and 4 bases from J, the gap between germline ends came to 21 bases. CDR3 length equals 17 residues. Germline V gene data show CDR1 as MDHEN and CDR2 as SYDVKM. For the CDR3, the DNA is TGTGCCAGCAGTTTCGTGGGGGGTCAGACAGCCTTCTATGGCTACACCTTC. Amino acids: CASSFVGGQTAFYGYTF.

The genes are TRBV2 and TRBJ1-4; D is perhaps TRBD1 (5 bases). Germline CDR1 reads SNHLY; CDR2 reads FYNNEI. CDR3 length: 15 amino acids. V was shortened by 4 bases and J by 6 bases, with 15 bases between the two germline ends. This chain's CDR3 is CASSGSGNSYEKLFF. CDR3 DNA sequence: TGTGCCAGCAGTGGGTCAGGGAATAGTTATGAAAAACTGTTTTTT. Filled out from reference TRBV2 and TRBJ1-4, the complete variable domain reads EPEVTQTPSHQVTQMGQEVILRCVPISNHLYFYWYRQILGQKVEFLVSFYNNEISEKSEIFDDQFSVERPDGSNFTLKIRSTKLEDSAMYFCASSGSGNSYEKLFFGSGTQLSVL.

The J gene is TRBJ1-4, the V gene TRBV19, with D possibly matching TRBD1 (6 bases). V shed 4 bases and J shed 0 bases, with 12 bases lying between them. Germline V gives CDR1 LNHDA, CDR2 SQIVND (reference sequence). This CDR3 spans 16 amino acids. CDR3 sequence (DNA): TGTGCCAGTAGTAATAAAGGACAGCCAACTAATGAAAAACTGTTTTTT. Translation gives CASSNKGQPTNEKLFF.